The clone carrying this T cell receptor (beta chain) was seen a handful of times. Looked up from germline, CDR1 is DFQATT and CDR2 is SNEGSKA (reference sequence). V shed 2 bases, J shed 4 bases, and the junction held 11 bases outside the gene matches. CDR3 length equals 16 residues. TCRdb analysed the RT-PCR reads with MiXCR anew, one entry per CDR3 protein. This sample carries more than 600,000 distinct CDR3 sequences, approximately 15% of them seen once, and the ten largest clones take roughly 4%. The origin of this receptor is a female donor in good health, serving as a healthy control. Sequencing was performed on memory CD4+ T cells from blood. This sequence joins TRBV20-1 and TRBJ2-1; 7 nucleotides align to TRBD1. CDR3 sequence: CSARTQVGGSYNEQFF. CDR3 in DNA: TGCAGTGCTAGAACGCAAGTAGGGGGCTCATACAATGAGCAGTTCTTC.